Listed here is a single T cell receptor beta chain. Other DNA sequences in the sample encode the same CDR3. TCRdb's table, derived via immunoSEQ multiplex PCR, lists solely in-frame clones and lacks some. The sample has 2 million to 2.5 million clones; around 95% are singletons. The V and J ends lost 4 bases and 2 bases respectively, with 21 bases between them. CDR1 MNHNS and CDR2 SASEGT come from the germline V gene. This CDR3 spans 17 amino acids. This sample was included in a study of shared clonotypes between healthy human individuals. The rearrangement uses TRBV6-1 and TRBJ2-7; a weak D match, TRBD2 (6 bases). The sample consisted of naive CD4+ T cells sorted from blood. This sample's subset: CD45RA+ positively selected. This clonotype was sampled from a man younger than 30 in good health. CDR3 loop: CASSGGTAPLAPYEQYF. In DNA, the CDR3 is TGTGCCAGCAGTGGCGGGACGGCTCCACTTGCCCCCTACGAGCAGTACTTC.